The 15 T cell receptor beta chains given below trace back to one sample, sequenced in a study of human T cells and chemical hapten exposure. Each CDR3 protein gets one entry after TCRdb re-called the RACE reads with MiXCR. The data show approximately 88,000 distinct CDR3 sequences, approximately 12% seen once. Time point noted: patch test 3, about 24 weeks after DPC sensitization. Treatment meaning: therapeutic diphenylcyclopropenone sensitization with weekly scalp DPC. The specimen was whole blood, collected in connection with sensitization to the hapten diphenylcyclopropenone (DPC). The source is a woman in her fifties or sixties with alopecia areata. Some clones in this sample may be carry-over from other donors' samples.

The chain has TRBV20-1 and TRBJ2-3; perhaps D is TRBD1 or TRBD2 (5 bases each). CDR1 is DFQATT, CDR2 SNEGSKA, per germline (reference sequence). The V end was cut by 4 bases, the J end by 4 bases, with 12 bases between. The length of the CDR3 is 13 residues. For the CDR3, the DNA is TGCAGTGCTACGGGACCCTCGGCAGATACGCAGTATTTT. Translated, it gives CSATGPSADTQYF.

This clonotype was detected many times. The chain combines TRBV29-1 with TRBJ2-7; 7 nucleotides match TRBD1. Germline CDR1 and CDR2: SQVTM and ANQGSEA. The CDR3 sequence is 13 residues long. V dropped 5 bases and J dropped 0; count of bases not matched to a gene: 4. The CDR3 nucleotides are TGCAGCGTTTTGAGGGACAGCTCCTACGAGCAGTACTTC. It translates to CSVLRDSSYEQYF.

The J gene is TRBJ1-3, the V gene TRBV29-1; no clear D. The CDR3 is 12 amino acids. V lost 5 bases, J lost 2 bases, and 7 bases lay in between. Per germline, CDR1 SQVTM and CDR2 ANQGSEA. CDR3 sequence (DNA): TGCAGCGTTCGGGATCCTGGAAACACCATATATTTT. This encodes CSVRDPGNTIYF.

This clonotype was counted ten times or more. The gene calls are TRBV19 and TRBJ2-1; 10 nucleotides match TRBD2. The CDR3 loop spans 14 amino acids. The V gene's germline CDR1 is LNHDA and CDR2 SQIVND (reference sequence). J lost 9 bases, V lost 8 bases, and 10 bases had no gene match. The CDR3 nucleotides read TGTGCCAGTCGAAGCGGGGGGGGTTTCGGTGAGCAGTTCTTC. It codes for CASRSGGGFGEQFF.

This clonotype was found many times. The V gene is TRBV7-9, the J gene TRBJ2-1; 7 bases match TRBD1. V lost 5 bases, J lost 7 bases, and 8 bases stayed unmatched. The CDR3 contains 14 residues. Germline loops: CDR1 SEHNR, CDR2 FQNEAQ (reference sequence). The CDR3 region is CASSPQGVWNEQFF. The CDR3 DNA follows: TGTGCCAGCAGCCCTCAGGGGGTCTGGAATGAGCAGTTCTTC.

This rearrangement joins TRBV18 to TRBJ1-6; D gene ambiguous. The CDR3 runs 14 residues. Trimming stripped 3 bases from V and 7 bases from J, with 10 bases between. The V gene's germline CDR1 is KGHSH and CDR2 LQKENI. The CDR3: CASSPNPRNSPLHF. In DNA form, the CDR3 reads TGTGCCAGCTCACCGAACCCTCGGAATTCACCCCTCCACTTT.

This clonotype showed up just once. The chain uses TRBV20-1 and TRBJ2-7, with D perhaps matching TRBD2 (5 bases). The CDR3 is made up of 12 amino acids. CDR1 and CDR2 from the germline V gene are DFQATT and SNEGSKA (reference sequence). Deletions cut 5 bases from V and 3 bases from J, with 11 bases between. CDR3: CSAGPGFYEQYF. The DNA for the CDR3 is TGCAGTGCTGGCCCGGGATTCTACGAGCAGTACTTC.

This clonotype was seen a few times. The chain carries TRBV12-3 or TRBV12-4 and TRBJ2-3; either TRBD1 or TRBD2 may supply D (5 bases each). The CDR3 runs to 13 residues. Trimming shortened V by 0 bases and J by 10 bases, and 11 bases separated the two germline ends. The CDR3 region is CASSLALGEAQYF. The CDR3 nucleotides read TGTGCCAGCAGTTTAGCGTTGGGGGAAGCGCAGTATTTT.

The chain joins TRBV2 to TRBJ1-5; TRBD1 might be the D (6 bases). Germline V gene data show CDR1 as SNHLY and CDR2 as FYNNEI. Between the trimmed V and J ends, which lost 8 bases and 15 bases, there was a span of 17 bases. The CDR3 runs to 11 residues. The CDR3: CASSRGGLLHF. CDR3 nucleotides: TGTGCCAGCTCCCGCGGGGGCCTTTTGCATTTT.

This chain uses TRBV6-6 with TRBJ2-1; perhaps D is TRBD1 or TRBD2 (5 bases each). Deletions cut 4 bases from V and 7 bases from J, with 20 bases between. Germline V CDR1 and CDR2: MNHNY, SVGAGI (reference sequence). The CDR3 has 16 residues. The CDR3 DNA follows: TGTGCCAGCAGTTTACTGGGACCCCCGGTGGGTAATGAGCAGTTCTTC. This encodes CASSLLGPPVGNEQFF.

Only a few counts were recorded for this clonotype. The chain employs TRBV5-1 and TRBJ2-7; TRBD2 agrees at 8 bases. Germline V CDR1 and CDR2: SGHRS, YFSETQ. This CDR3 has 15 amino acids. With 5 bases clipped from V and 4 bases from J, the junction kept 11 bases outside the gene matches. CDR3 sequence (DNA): TGCGCCAGCAGGCCGGGGACGGGAGGGCCTTACGAGCAGTACTTC. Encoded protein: CASRPGTGGPYEQYF. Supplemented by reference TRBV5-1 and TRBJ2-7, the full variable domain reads KAGVTQTPRYLIKTRGQQVTLSCSPISGHRSVSWYQQTPGQGLQFLFEYFSETQRNKGNFPGRFSGRQFSNSRSEMNVSTLELGDSALYLCASRPGTGGPYEQYFGPGTRLTVT.

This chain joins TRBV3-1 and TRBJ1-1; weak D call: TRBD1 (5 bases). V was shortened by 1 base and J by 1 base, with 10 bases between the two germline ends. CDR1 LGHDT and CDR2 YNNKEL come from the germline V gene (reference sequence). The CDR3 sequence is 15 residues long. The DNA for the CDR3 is TGTGCCAGCAGCCAAGTCGTCGGGGGGAACACTGAAGCTTTCTTT. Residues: CASSQVVGGNTEAFF.

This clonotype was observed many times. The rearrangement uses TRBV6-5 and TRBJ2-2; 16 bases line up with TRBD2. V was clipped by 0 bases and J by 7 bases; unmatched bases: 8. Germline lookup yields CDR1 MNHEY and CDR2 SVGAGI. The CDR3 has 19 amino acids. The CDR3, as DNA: TGTGCCAGCAGTTACTCCTCCGGGACTAGCGGGAGGGCCGGCGGGGAGCTGTTTTTT. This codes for CASSYSSGTSGRAGGELFF.

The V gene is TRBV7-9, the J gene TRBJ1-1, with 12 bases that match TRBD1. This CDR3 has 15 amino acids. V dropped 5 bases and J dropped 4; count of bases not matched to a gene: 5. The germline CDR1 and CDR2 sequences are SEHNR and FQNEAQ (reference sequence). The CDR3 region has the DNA TGTGCCAGCAGCCGAGGGACAGGGGGCGGCACTGAAGCTTTCTTT. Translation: CASSRGTGGGTEAFF.

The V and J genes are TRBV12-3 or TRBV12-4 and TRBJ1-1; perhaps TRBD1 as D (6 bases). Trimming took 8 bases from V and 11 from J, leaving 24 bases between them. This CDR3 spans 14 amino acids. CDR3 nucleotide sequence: TGTGCCAGCGGGGGACATTGGGCTCTCCGGGGGGCTTTCTTT. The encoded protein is CASGGHWALRGAFF.